The sequence of this T cell receptor beta chain was determined in a study of blood T cells in healthy people across ages. Whole-study results and caveats: Underestimates were what the diversity estimates from one million T cells were considered to be. Measured against age, TCR beta diversity per million T cells decreased in a roughly linear manner.

Concerning this clonotype: Its antigen is unknown.

A second about 6 to 12 cycle PCR used barcoded and J-beta primers. From the 5' RACE reads, TCRdb called clonotypes with MiXCR, one entry per CDR3 protein. The repertoire has about 730,000 distinct CDR3 sequences, roughly 44% of them found once; the top ten carry around a fifth. The V end lost 5 bases, the J end lost 7 bases, and 14 bases lay between the germline ends. CDR3 length: 13 residues. Each donor supplied roughly 9 milliliters of peripheral blood. PBMCs, at least 6 million per sample, were isolated. The TCR originated in a woman aged 55-75 years in good health. V gene TRBV12-3 or TRBV12-4 combines with J gene TRBJ1-1; D is perhaps TRBD1 (5 bases). Sequenced sample: blood. The CDR3 DNA follows: TGTGCCAGCAGTCCCCCATCGGGGCATGAAGCTTTCTTT. Translated, it gives CASSPPSGHEAFF.